Shown below are 6 T cell receptor beta chains from a single sample sequenced in a study of cytomegalovirus exposure and HLA in healthy donors. Both 60 Vbeta primers and 13 Jbeta primers went into the PCR. Only in-frame clones appear in the TCRdb table, and some are missing; sequencing was by immunoSEQ multiplex PCR. The sample holds 130,000 or so clones, approximately 82% seen once. Sequencing input: PBMCs. The receptors derive from a man aged 35-49 years in good health and CMV-seronegative.

The chain recombines TRBV7-9 with TRBJ2-1; no reliable D call. Germline V gives CDR1 SEHNR, CDR2 FQNEAQ (reference sequence). Trimming cost V 6 bases and J 8 bases, with 14 bases left between them. The CDR3 is 13 residues long. CDR3 region: CASRWAATYEQFF. CDR3 bases: TGTGCCAGCAGGTGGGCAGCAACCTATGAGCAGTTCTTC.

The sample holds one count of this clone. The chain uses TRBV7-8 and TRBJ2-2; no clear D. Germline V gene lookup returns CDR1 SGHVS and CDR2 FQNEAQ. Deletions cut 3 bases from V and 7 bases from J, with 9 bases between. This CDR3 comprises 13 residues. DNA for the CDR3: TGTGCCAGCAGCTTCCTCGTAATCGGGGAGCTGTTTTTT. As protein: CASSFLVIGELFF.

The DNA for the CDR3 is TGTGCCAGCGGGGGGACTAGCGCGGTGGCAGATACGCAGTATTTT. It encodes CASGGTSAVADTQYF. J is TRBJ2-3 and V is TRBV2; 10 nucleotides line up with TRBD2. The CDR3 is 15 residues long. The J segment lost 4 bases and the V segment lost 8 bases, leaving 9 bases of the junction unmatched. Germline loops: CDR1 SNHLY, CDR2 FYNNEI.

The chain combines TRBV11-3 with TRBJ2-2; tentative D call: TRBD1 (5 bases). Germline V lookup: CDR1 SGHNT, CDR2 YENEEA. The CDR3 runs 15 residues. Trimming pared 3 bases from V and 4 bases from J, leaving 12 bases between. The CDR3 DNA is TGTGCCAGCAGCTTTGGGGCGACGGGCACCGGGGAGCTGTTTTTT. This encodes CASSFGATGTGELFF.

J is TRBJ1-1 and V is TRBV19; the D is unclear. The CDR3 covers 13 residues. In germline, CDR1 is LNHDA, CDR2 SQIVND (reference sequence). Trimming took off 6 bases at V and 0 bases at J, with 8 bases between the two ends. CDR3 amino acids: CASRYQMNTEAFF. As DNA, the CDR3 is TGTGCCAGTAGGTACCAGATGAACACTGAAGCTTTCTTT.

The V call is TRBV6-5, the J call TRBJ1-1, with 7 bases matching TRBD1. CDR1 and CDR2 (germline): MNHEY, SVGAGI. The CDR3 contains 15 residues. The V and J ends lost 8 bases and 3 bases, in that order; junction bases with no gene match: 12. CDR3 sequence: CASSLTGVRYTEAFF. The DNA for the CDR3 is TGTGCCAGCTCCCTTACAGGGGTTCGGTACACTGAAGCTTTCTTT.